This T cell receptor beta chain was found in a study of blood T cell repertoires in COVID-19. Study information: There were acute and convalescent COVID-19 samples, and they came from the United States, Italy and Spain. Sources were T cells, B-cell-depleted T cells, or PBMCs; the material itself was cDNA or gDNA.

Per the original data handling: Reference gene primer amplification gave estimated nucleated cell counts. Generated by immunoSEQ multiplex PCR, the TCRdb table keeps only in-frame clones and is missing some. The DNA gave D and trimming, while V, J and clone size come from that table. The repertoire holds 400,000 to 500,000 clones, 86% seen once, with 1.4% in the top ten. Specimen: peripheral blood. The receptor was derived from a woman in her twenties or thirties with active or convalescent COVID-19.

The CDR3: CATRLEGELFF. For the CDR3, the DNA is TGTGCCACCAGACTAGAGGGGGAGCTGTTTTTT. The chain joins TRBV19 to TRBJ2-2; TRBD2 might be the D (6 bases). In germline, CDR1 is LNHDA, CDR2 SQIVND (reference sequence). CDR3 length: 11 amino acids. The germline V and J ends were trimmed by 10 bases and 8 bases, with 11 bases remaining between them.